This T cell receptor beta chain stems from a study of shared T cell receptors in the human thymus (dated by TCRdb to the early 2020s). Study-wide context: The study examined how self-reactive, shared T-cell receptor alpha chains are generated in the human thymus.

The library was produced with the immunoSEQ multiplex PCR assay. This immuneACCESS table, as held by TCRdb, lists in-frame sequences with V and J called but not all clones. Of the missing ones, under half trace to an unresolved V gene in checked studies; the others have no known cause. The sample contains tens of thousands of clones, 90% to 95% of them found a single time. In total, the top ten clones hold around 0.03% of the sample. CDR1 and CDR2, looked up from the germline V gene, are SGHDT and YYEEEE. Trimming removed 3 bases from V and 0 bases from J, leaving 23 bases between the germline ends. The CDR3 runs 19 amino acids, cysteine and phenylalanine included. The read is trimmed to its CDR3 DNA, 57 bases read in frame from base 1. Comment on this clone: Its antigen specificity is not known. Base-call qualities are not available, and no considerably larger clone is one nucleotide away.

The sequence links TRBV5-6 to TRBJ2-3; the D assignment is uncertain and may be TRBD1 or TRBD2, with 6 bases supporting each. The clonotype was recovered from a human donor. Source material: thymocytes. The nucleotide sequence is TGTGCCAGCAGCTCCGAAGGGCCTTGGGGGGCCCATAGCACAGATACGCAGTATTTT. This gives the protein CASSSEGPWGAHSTDTQYF.